This T cell receptor beta chain was sequenced in a study of blood T cell repertoires in COVID-19. Study-wide background: Spain, Italy and the United States supplied samples that represented acute and convalescent COVID-19. PBMCs, B-cell-depleted T cells, or T cells were the source of the cDNA or gDNA that made up the material.

From germline, CDR1 is MRHNA and CDR2 SNTAGT. The CDR3 sequence is 13 residues long. Germline trimming cut 9 bases from V and 2 bases from J; bases unmatched to any gene: 4. In the authors' methods: Researchers report that nucleated cell counts were estimated from reference gene primer amplification. Clones were sequenced by immunoSEQ multiplex PCR, and TCRdb holds only the in-frame ones, with some missing. D and trimming come from the DNA, and the V and J calls and clone size come from that table. The sample shows about 230,000 clones, over 70% of them seen only once. The chain uses TRBV6-4 and TRBJ2-3; 8 bases are shared with TRBD1. The receptor comes from a man in his forties with acute or convalescent COVID-19. The sample consisted of peripheral blood. In DNA form, the CDR3 reads TGTGCCAGAGTGGGACAGGACACAGATACGCAGTATTTT. This codes for CARVGQDTDTQYF.